The rows below give T cell receptor beta chains drawn from one sample of a study of T cells in Graves' hyperthyroidism and ophthalmopathy. TCRdb re-called the multiplex PCR reads through MiXCR, storing one row per CDR3 protein. The table shows more than 150,000 distinct CDR3 sequences, with about 18% occurring only once. The sequenced sample was blood. The receptor set was obtained from a woman aged 45-65 years with Graves' hyperthyroidism. Each CDR3 is given with its conserved first and last residue. D genes are given only for firm matches. Some rows have no size entry. The others give once, few or many, or a class for an expanded clone.

20,many,TRBJ2-1,TRBD2,TRBV6-2/TRBV6-3,CASRPRSSAGGSSSYNEQFF,TGTGCCAGCAGACCCCGTTCATCGGCGGGGGGGTCGAGCTCCTACAATGAGCAGTTCTTC
15,many,TRBJ2-7,-,TRBV28,CASSLVGVDGYEQYF,TGTGCCAGCAGTTTAGTTGGGGTCGACGGGTACGAGCAGTACTTC
16,many,TRBJ2-3,-,TRBV20-1,CSAHRQAYAGTDTQYF,TGCAGTGCCCACCGACAGGCCTATGCGGGCACAGATACGCAGTATTTT
16,-,TRBJ2-2,-,TRBV7-9,CASSLGKGGFPGELFF,TGTGCCAGCAGCTTAGGAAAGGGTGGATTCCCCGGGGAGCTGTTTTTT
12,many,TRBJ1-2,TRBD1,TRBV28,CASSTGGLGYTF,TGTGCCAGCAGTACAGGGGGGCTCGGCTACACCTTC
15,few,TRBJ1-1,-,TRBV28,CATTDLGAWDTEAFF,TGTGCCACTACGGATTTGGGGGCGTGGGACACTGAAGCTTTCTTT
16,many,TRBJ1-3,-,TRBV7-9,CASSYWTASSGNTIYF,TGTGCCAGCAGCTACTGGACAGCCAGCTCTGGAAACACCATATATTTT
15,many,TRBJ1-1,-,TRBV18,CASSPSRNMNTEAFF,TGTGCCAGCTCACCAAGCAGGAACATGAACACTGAAGCTTTCTTT
17,many,TRBJ1-2,-,TRBV5-1,CASSLAPTSNRAYGYTF,TGCGCCAGCAGCTTGGCCCCTACGTCCAACAGGGCCTATGGCTACACCTTC
13,many,TRBJ1-1,-,TRBV7-8,CASSLVRDTEAFF,TGTGCCAGCAGCTTAGTGAGAGACACTGAAGCTTTCTTT
12,many,TRBJ1-6,-,TRBV5-1,CASSSGLRPLHF,TGCGCCAGCAGCTCTGGATTGAGACCCCTCCACTTT
13,-,TRBJ2-7,TRBD1,TRBV20-1,CSAKGRGIYEQYF,TGCAGTGCCAAGGGCAGGGGGATCTACGAGCAGTACTTC
18,many,TRBJ2-5,TRBD2,TRBV3-1,CASSQDLVDGGEQETQYF,TGTGCCAGCAGCCAAGATTTAGTAGACGGGGGGGAGCAAGAGACCCAGTACTTC
15,many,TRBJ1-5,-,TRBV15,CATSGGASSNQPQHF,TGTGCCACCAGCGGGGGGGCTTCGAGCAATCAGCCCCAGCATTTT
17,many,TRBJ1-5,TRBD1,TRBV2,CASSPGTGSYSNQPQHF,TGTGCCAGCAGCCCCGGGACAGGGTCTTATAGCAATCAGCCCCAGCATTTT
13,many,TRBJ2-7,-,TRBV7-9,CASSSASSYEQYF,TGTGCCAGCAGCTCGGCCAGCTCCTACGAGCAGTACTTC
14,many,TRBJ2-1,TRBD2,TRBV20-1,CSARGLAPYNEQFF,TGCAGTGCTAGAGGACTAGCGCCTTACAATGAGCAGTTCTTC
16,-,TRBJ1-2,-,TRBV7-9,CASSLYFGAGADGYTF,-
16,many,TRBJ2-1,TRBD2,TRBV7-2,CASSPRTSGGPNEQFF,TGTGCCAGCAGCCCCCGGACTAGCGGGGGGCCCAATGAGCAGTTCTTC
14,many,TRBJ2-5,TRBD2,TRBV2,CASSEGGTVETQYF,TGTGCCAGCAGTGAGGGGGGGACTGTGGAGACCCAGTACTTC
19,many,TRBJ2-2,TRBD2,TRBV6-2/TRBV6-3,CASSITEPEAGGQAGELFF,TGTGCCAGCAGTATAACCGAACCAGAGGCGGGGGGGCAGGCCGGGGAGCTGTTTTTT
16,many,TRBJ2-3,TRBD2,TRBV13,CASSTILAGEADTQYF,TGTGCCAGCAGCACCATCCTAGCGGGGGAGGCAGATACGCAGTATTTT
13,many,TRBJ2-6,-,TRBV2,CASRPGVANVLTF,TGTGCCAGCAGGCCGGGAGTTGCCAACGTCCTGACTTTC
16,many,TRBJ2-7,TRBD2,TRBV2,CASSTALAGIRYEQYF,TGTGCCAGCAGTACTGCGCTAGCGGGGATCCGTTACGAGCAGTACTTC
15,few,TRBJ2-7,-,TRBV18,CASSPAAEKTYEQYF,TGTGCCAGCTCACCGGCGGCAGAGAAGACCTACGAGCAGTACTTC
15,many,TRBJ1-1,-,TRBV6-1,CASSEGTTIGTEAFF,TGTGCCAGCAGTGAAGGGACAACCATAGGGACTGAAGCTTTCTTT
15,few,TRBJ2-7,-,TRBV6-2/TRBV6-3,CAGTKGMSGKYEQYF,TGTGCCGGCACCAAAGGGATGTCTGGGAAGTACGAGCAGTACTTC
13,-,TRBJ2-1,-,TRBV2,CASTDRAYNEQFF,TGTGCCAGCACGGATCGGGCTTACAATGAGCAGTTCTTC
14,-,TRBJ2-5,-,TRBV10-1,CASSDRVSARTQYF,TGCGCCAGCAGTGACCGAGTCTCGGCCCGGACCCAGTACTTC
14,-,TRBJ2-7,-,TRBV14,CASSKQAAGYEQYF,TGTGCCAGCAGCAAACAGGCTGCGGGCTACGAGCAGTACTTC
11,many,TRBJ1-1,-,TRBV29-1,CSVEKGLEAFF,TGCAGCGTTGAGAAGGGCCTTGAAGCTTTCTTT
15,-,TRBJ2-1,TRBD2,TRBV28,CASRSGRGFYNEQFF,TGTGCCAGCAGAAGCGGGAGGGGATTTTACAATGAGCAGTTCTTC
17,once,TRBJ1-1,-,TRBV5-1,CASSLGGNSRGQAEAFF,TGCGCCAGCAGCTTGGGGGGCAACTCGCGGGGGCAAGCTGAAGCTTTCTTT
14,many,TRBJ1-1,-,TRBV7-2,CASSLVGRFTEAFF,TGTGCCAGCAGCTTAGTAGGCAGGTTCACTGAAGCTTTCTTT
16,many,TRBJ1-3,-,TRBV7-9,CASSLFAGRVGNTIYF,TGTGCCAGCAGCCTCTTCGCGGGAAGAGTTGGAAACACCATATATTTT
12,-,TRBJ1-5,-,TRBV20-1,CSARDLGQPQHF,TGCAGTGCTAGAGATCTGGGACAGCCCCAGCATTTT